These 27 T cell receptor beta chains were sequenced from one sample in a study of beta chain features in type 1 diabetes. Study-level results: Researchers report that Type 1 diabetes patients had moderately but significantly shorter TCRB CDR3s across all four CD4+ subsets.

Every isolated RNA sample was fully reverse transcribed, so sequencing captured expressed TCRB transcripts. Clones were sequenced by immunoSEQ multiplex PCR, and TCRdb holds only the in-frame ones, with some missing. The sample includes 93,000 or so clones, 25% to 30% seen only once; the top ten take 0.5% to 0.6%. These receptors are not linked to any known antigen. Sequencing used central memory CD4+ T cells from blood. These receptors came from a woman between 18 and 30 years old with type 1 diabetes.

The chain is built from TRBV4-1 and TRBJ2-3; 9 nucleotides agree with TRBD2. The V and J ends lost 1 base and 5 bases, in that order; junction bases with no gene match: 10. CDR3 length: 17 residues. CDR1 MGHRA and CDR2 YSYEKL come from the germline V gene. CDR3 sequence (DNA): TGCGCCAGCAGCCAAGCGGGCGGGAGGGCCGTTGGAGATACGCAGTATTTT. This gives the protein CASSQAGGRAVGDTQYF.

A few counts support this clone. This rearrangement joins TRBV9 to TRBJ2-7; 8 nucleotides agree with TRBD2. Germline V gene data show CDR1 as SGDLS and CDR2 as YYNGEE. V gave up 0 bases and J gave up 4 bases; unmatched junction bases: 6. The CDR3 totals 15 residues. The CDR3 region is CASSVAGGAQYEQYF. The CDR3 DNA is TGTGCCAGCAGCGTAGCGGGGGGGGCACAGTACGAGCAGTACTTC.

This chain connects TRBV5-4 to TRBJ2-1; 9 bases are shared with TRBD2. Germline V lookup: CDR1 SGHNT, CDR2 YYREEE (reference sequence). The CDR3 is made up of 16 amino acids. With V trimmed by 2 bases and J by 12 bases, 15 bases remained unmatched. The CDR3 reads CASSLRTVAGVGVQFF. In DNA, the CDR3 is TGTGCCAGCAGCTTACGGACTGTAGCGGGAGTGGGGGTGCAGTTCTTC.

The chain carries TRBV14 and TRBJ1-2; D not resolved. Trimming removed 3 bases from V and 1 base from J, with 6 bases in between. The CDR3 loop spans 13 amino acids. CDR1 and CDR2 (germline): SGHDN, FVKESK. CDR3 residues: CASSHNINYGYTF. CDR3 sequence (DNA): TGTGCCAGCAGCCATAACATTAACTATGGCTACACCTTC.

The J gene is TRBJ2-1, the V gene TRBV7-9, with 8 bases that match TRBD2. Losses at the gene ends were 8 bases for V and 7 bases for J; bases not matched to a gene: 10. Germline lookup yields CDR1 SEHNR and CDR2 FQNEAQ (reference sequence). This CDR3 has 14 residues. DNA for the CDR3: TGTGCCAGCGGGAGTGACGGGAGGGGGAATGAGCAGTTCTTC. Protein product: CASGSDGRGNEQFF.

The rearrangement links TRBV10-3 to TRBJ2-1, with 14 bases lining up with TRBD2. Germline CDR1 reads ENHRY; CDR2 reads SYGVKD. The trim removed 10 bases at V and 6 bases at J, leaving 2 bases unmatched. The CDR3 contains 13 residues. The CDR3 protein is CATGTSGSNEQFF. The CDR3 DNA is TGTGCCACCGGGACTAGCGGGAGCAATGAGCAGTTCTTC.

Comments on this clone: This sample also contains other DNA sequences that code for the same CDR3. This chain links TRBV14 with TRBJ1-2; the match to TRBD1 covers 7 bases. The CDR3 sequence is 14 residues long. V was clipped by 4 bases and J by 2 bases; unmatched bases: 4. The germline gives CDR1 SGHDN, CDR2 FVKESK. In DNA, the CDR3 is TGTGCCAGCAGCCCGGGACAGCTCAACTATGGCTACACCTTC. Translation gives CASSPGQLNYGYTF.

V is TRBV2 and J is TRBJ2-3; D uncertain. Trimming pared 4 bases from V and 2 bases from J, leaving 13 bases between. The germline V gene encodes CDR1 SNHLY and CDR2 FYNNEI. The CDR3 runs 15 residues. The CDR3 sequence: CASSADKRYTDTQYF. CDR3 DNA sequence: TGTGCCAGCAGTGCCGACAAACGATACACAGATACGCAGTATTTT.

This clone turned up a few times. The chain links TRBV27 to TRBJ1-2, with TRBD1 matching 7 bases. J gave up 8 bases and V 6 bases, and 12 bases lay outside the gene matches. The V gene's germline CDR1 is MNHEY and CDR2 SMNVEV (reference sequence). This CDR3 has 14 amino acids. The CDR3 nucleotides read TGTGCCAGCAGGAAAACAGGGGTCTCGAGCGGCTACACCTTC. This gives the protein CASRKTGVSSGYTF.

V gene TRBV5-1 combines with J gene TRBJ2-3; the match to TRBD1 covers 9 bases. CDR3 size: 15 residues. V lost 4 bases, J lost 5 bases, and 8 bases stayed unmatched. Germline V gene data show CDR1 as SGHRS and CDR2 as YFSETQ. CDR3 protein: CASSPTGQGRDTQYF. Written as DNA, the CDR3 is TGCGCCAGCAGCCCTACGGGACAGGGACGAGATACGCAGTATTTT.

The chain couples TRBV25-1 to TRBJ2-1; 9 nucleotides match TRBD2. Unmatched junction bases numbered 14, after V lost 6 bases and J lost 8 bases. Germline V gene lookup returns CDR1 MGHDK and CDR2 SYGVNS. The CDR3 totals 16 residues. CDR3 protein: CASSEPRASGIDEQFF. As DNA, the CDR3 is TGTGCCAGCAGCGAACCCCGGGCTAGCGGGATCGATGAGCAGTTCTTC.

The V call is TRBV2, the J call TRBJ2-3, with D tentatively TRBD1 (6 bases). Germline V gene lookup returns CDR1 SNHLY and CDR2 FYNNEI. The CDR3 loop spans 15 amino acids. Trimming took 7 bases from V and 0 from J, leaving 14 bases between them. Here the CDR3 reads CASTPLTGSTDTQYF. In DNA form, the CDR3 reads TGTGCCAGCACCCCACTGACAGGCAGCACAGATACGCAGTATTTT.

This clone turned up a few times. This chain links TRBV27 with TRBJ1-2; no clear D. The CDR3 runs to 14 residues. The germline CDR1 and CDR2 sequences are MNHEY and SMNVEV (reference sequence). V gave up 6 bases and J gave up 2 bases, with 13 bases separating them. CDR3 protein: CASSTHGPNYGYTF. In DNA, the CDR3 is TGTGCCAGCAGCACCCATGGGCCAAACTATGGCTACACCTTC.

The chain is built from TRBV28 and TRBJ2-4; maybe TRBD2 (5 bases). Germline lookup yields CDR1 MDHEN and CDR2 SYDVKM. The ends were cut back, 3 bases at V and 16 bases at J, with 16 bases in the middle. CDR3 size: 12 residues. The CDR3 loop reads CASSLDSVVSYF. The DNA of the CDR3 is TGTGCCAGCAGTTTGGACTCCGTAGTCTCATACTTC.

The chain is built from TRBV7-9 and TRBJ2-2; tentatively, D is TRBD1 (6 bases). The CDR3 sequence is 16 residues long. Germline values: CDR1 SEHNR, CDR2 FQNEAQ (reference sequence). The V gene lost 2 bases and the J gene lost 1 base, with 11 bases spanning the gap. In nucleotides, the CDR3 is TGTGCCAGCAGCTTAAGGCCGGACAGGAACACCGGGGAGCTGTTTTTT. It is translated as CASSLRPDRNTGELFF.

This clone was detected only a few times. V and J are TRBV2 and TRBJ2-1; 15 nucleotides align to TRBD2. The V gene end was trimmed by 5 bases and the J gene end by 5 bases; junction bases not matched to a gene: 7. Germline V gene data show CDR1 as SNHLY and CDR2 as FYNNEI. This CDR3 has 17 amino acids. The CDR3 DNA sequence: TGTGCCAGCAGTACCAGGACTAGCGGGAGGGCTAACAATGAGCAGTTCTTC. Amino acid sequence: CASSTRTSGRANNEQFF.

This clone was counted between two and nine times. This chain joins TRBV27 and TRBJ2-3; 7 nucleotides match TRBD1. The CDR3 is made up of 17 amino acids. V shed 0 bases, J shed 4 bases, and the junction held 10 bases outside the gene matches. Germline V CDR1 and CDR2: MNHEY, SMNVEV (reference sequence). The CDR3 loop is CASSLSLTGVRADTQYF. DNA of the CDR3: TGTGCCAGCAGTTTATCCCTTACAGGGGTCAGGGCAGATACGCAGTATTTT.

This chain uses TRBV25-1 with TRBJ1-5; D is unresolved. Germline CDR1 is MGHDK and CDR2 is SYGVNS. The V and J ends lost 5 bases and 7 bases respectively, with 21 bases between them. The CDR3 extends over 16 amino acids. CDR3 in DNA: TGTGCCAGCAGTAGATGTCGGGTCCGCCTTTCGCAGCCCCAGCATTTT. It translates to CASSRCRVRLSQPQHF.

In its sample, this clone was seen a few times. The chain is built from TRBV5-1 and TRBJ2-2; 7 bases are a match to TRBD2. The germline gives CDR1 SGHRS, CDR2 YFSETQ. Trimming at V came to 4 bases and at J to 7 bases, leaving 7 bases not matched to a gene. This CDR3 contains 14 residues. The CDR3 region has the DNA TGCGCCAGCAGCCTGACTAGCAAGGACGGGGAGCTGTTTTTT. It codes for CASSLTSKDGELFF.

The CDR3 here is CASSQGPTGELFF. In DNA form, the CDR3 reads TGTGCCAGCAGCCAGGGCCCCACCGGGGAGCTGTTTTTT. The rearrangement links TRBV9 to TRBJ2-2; D is possibly TRBD1 (5 bases). CDR1 is SGDLS, CDR2 YYNGEE, per germline. V lost 4 bases to trimming and J lost 4 bases, with 8 bases between them. The CDR3 has 13 amino acids.

This clone has more than one count but fewer than ten. The chain recombines TRBV19 with TRBJ1-5, with 11 bases fitting TRBD1. This CDR3 spans 15 amino acids. The germline V gene encodes CDR1 LNHDA and CDR2 SQIVND (reference sequence). V shed 5 bases and J 7 bases; nucleotides not matched to a gene: 7. In DNA form, the CDR3 reads TGTGCCAGTAGTGGACGGACAGGGGGCCGGCAGCCCCAGCATTTT. Translated: CASSGRTGGRQPQHF.

This clone occurred a few times. The chain recombines TRBV5-5 with TRBJ2-1, with TRBD2 matching 8 bases. The V gene end was trimmed by 3 bases and the J gene end by 7 bases; junction bases not matched to a gene: 9. Per germline, CDR1 SGHKS and CDR2 YYEKEE (reference sequence). This CDR3 is built from 15 residues. CDR3 region: CASSSQAGESNEQFF. CDR3 nucleotides: TGTGCCAGCAGCTCCCAAGCGGGAGAAAGTAATGAGCAGTTCTTC.

This chain links TRBV5-1 with TRBJ2-4; 8 bases agree with TRBD2. The CDR3 contains 14 residues. J gave up 3 bases and V 4 bases, and 3 bases lay outside the gene matches. Germline values: CDR1 SGHRS, CDR2 YFSETQ. The chain's CDR3 is CASSPTSGKNIQYF. As DNA, the CDR3 is TGCGCCAGCAGCCCTACTAGCGGCAAAAACATTCAGTACTTC.

With regard to this clone: Other DNA variants within this sample encode the same CDR3. This chain connects TRBV13 to TRBJ2-3; TRBD2 matches 11 bases. The CDR3 is 16 residues long. CDR1 is PRHDT and CDR2 is FYEKMQ in the germline V gene (reference sequence). V trimming: 6 bases; J trimming: 0 bases; junction bases outside the gene matches: 5. The CDR3, as DNA: TGTGCCAGCAGTCTGAGACTAGCGGGAAGCACAGATACGCAGTATTTT. Amino acid sequence: CASSLRLAGSTDTQYF.

The CDR3 region is CATRGGLAVYNEQFF. The DNA for the CDR3 is TGTGCCACCAGAGGGGGACTAGCGGTTTACAATGAGCAGTTCTTC. The chain uses TRBV21-1 and TRBJ2-1; TRBD2, the D gene given by the table, was not confirmed from the DNA. TRBV21-1 is given as a pseudogene. The CDR3 extends over 15 amino acids.

This clone was detected a few times. The rearrangement links TRBV28 to TRBJ2-7; 8 nucleotides agree with TRBD1. The CDR3 is made up of 15 amino acids. Germline trimming cut 5 bases from V and 5 bases from J; bases unmatched to any gene: 11. Germline CDR1 MDHEN, CDR2 SYDVKM. The CDR3 bases are TGTGCCAGCAGTACGACAGGGGCGTTCTCGAACGAGCAGTACTTC. Its protein is CASSTTGAFSNEQYF.

The CDR3 nucleotides are TGTGCCAGCAGCCCCAGTAGTAGGGGGTCGGGGCAGTACGTC. It translates to CASSPSSRGSGQYV. The chain combines TRBV5-6 with TRBJ2-7; possibly TRBD1 for D (6 bases). The length of the CDR3 is 14 residues. The germline V gene has CDR1 SGHDT and CDR2 YYEEEE. The V gene lost 4 bases and the J gene lost 9 bases, with 20 bases spanning the gap.